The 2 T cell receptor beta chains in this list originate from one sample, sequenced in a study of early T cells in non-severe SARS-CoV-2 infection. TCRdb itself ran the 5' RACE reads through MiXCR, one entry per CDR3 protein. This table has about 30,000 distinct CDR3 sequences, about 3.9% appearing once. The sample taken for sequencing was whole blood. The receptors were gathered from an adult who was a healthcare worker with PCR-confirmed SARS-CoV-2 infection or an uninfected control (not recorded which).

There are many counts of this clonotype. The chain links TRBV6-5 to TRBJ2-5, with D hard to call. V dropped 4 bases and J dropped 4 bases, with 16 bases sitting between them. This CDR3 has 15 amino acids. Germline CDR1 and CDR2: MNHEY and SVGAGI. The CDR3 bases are TGTGCCAGCAGTTCCCCCCGGCAGGCATCAGAGACCCAGTACTTC. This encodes CASSSPRQASETQYF.

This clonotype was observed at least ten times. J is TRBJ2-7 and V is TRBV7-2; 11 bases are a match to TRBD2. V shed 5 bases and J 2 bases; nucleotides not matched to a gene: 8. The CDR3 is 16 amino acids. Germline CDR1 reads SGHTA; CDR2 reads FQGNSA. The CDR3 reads CASSTQGLAVTYEQYF. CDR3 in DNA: TGTGCCAGCAGCACGCAGGGACTAGCGGTGACCTACGAGCAGTACTTC.